The clone carrying this T cell receptor (beta chain) was counted ten times or more. The SP2 primer and nested alpha and beta constant region primers amplified ligated cDNA in four rounds. TCRdb processed the UMI-ligation and nested PCR reads anew with MiXCR; each CDR3 protein has one entry. There are about 30,000 distinct CDR3 sequences in the sample; 6.7% occur only once, and over 3% lies in the top ten. This sample is drawn from a study of naive and memory T cell subsets. Regarding treatment: skin biopsy from PPD injection site in Mantoux-positive individual. The library had UMIs added by 3' ligation of an oligonucleotide to TCR cDNA. The CDR3 covers 12 residues. V was pared by 4 bases and J by 4 bases, with 7 bases between. Germline CDR1 is MGHDK and CDR2 is SYGVNS.

The source is an adult in good health. The chain carries TRBV25-1 and TRBJ1-2, with D tentatively TRBD1 (5 bases). The sample was skin, taken from a tuberculin skin test site. The chain's CDR3 is CASSAGTYGYTF. CDR3 nucleotide sequence: TGTGCCAGCAGTGCCGGGACCTATGGCTACACCTTC.